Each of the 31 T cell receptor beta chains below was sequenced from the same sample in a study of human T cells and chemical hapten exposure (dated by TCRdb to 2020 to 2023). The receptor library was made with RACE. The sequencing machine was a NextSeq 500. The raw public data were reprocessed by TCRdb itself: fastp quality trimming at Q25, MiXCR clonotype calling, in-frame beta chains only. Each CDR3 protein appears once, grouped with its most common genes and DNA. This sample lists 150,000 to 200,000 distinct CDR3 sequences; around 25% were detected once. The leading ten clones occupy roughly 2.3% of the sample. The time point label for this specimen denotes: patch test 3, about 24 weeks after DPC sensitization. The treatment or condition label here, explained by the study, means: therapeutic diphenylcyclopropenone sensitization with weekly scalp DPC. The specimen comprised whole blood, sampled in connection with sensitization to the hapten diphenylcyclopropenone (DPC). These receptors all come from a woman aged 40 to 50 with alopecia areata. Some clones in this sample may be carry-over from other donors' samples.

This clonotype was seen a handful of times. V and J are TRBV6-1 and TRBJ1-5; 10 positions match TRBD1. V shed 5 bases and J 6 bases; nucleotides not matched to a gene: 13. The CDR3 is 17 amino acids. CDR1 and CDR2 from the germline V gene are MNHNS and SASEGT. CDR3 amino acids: CASSKSFGTGVGQPQHF. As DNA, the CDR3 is TGTGCCAGCAGTAAAAGCTTCGGGACAGGGGTTGGTCAGCCCCAGCATTTT.

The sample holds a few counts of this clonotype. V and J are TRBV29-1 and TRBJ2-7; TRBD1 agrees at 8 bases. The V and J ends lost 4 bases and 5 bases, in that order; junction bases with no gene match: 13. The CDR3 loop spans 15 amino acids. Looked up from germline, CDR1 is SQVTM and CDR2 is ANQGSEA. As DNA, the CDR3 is TGCAGCGTTGTTAGGTTTGGACAGGGTGTCGACGAGCAGTACTTC. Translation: CSVVRFGQGVDEQYF.

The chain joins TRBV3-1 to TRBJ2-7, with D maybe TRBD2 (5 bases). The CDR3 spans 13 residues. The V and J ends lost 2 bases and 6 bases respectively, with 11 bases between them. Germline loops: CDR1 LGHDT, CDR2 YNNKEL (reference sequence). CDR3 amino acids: CASSQSLLGEQYF. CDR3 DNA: TGTGCCAGCAGCCAATCATTACTAGGCGAGCAGTACTTC.

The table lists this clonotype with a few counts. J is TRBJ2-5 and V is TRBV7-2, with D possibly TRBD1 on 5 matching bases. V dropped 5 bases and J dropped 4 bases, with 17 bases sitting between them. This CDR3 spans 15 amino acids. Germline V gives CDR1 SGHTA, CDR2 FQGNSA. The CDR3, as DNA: TGTGCCAGCAGCCCCGTGGCGCTTAGGGGAGAGACCCAGTACTTC. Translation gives CASSPVALRGETQYF.

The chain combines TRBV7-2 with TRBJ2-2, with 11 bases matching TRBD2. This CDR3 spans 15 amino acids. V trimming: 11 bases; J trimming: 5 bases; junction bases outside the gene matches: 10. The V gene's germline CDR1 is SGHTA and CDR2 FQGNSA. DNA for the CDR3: TGTGCCCCAGGGCCACTAGCGGGAGTTACCGGGGAGCTGTTTTTT. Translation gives CAPGPLAGVTGELFF.

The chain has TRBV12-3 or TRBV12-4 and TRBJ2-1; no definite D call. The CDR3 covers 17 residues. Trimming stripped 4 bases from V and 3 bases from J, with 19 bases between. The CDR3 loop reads CASSSPTGPYNYNEQFF. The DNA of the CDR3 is TGTGCCAGCAGTTCTCCGACTGGCCCATATAACTACAATGAGCAGTTCTTC.

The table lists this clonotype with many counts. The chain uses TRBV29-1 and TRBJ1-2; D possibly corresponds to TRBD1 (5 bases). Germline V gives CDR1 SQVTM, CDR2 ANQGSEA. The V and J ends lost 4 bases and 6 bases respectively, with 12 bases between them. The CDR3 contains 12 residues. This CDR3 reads CSVAGQRHGYTF. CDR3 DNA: TGCAGCGTTGCGGGGCAGCGCCATGGCTACACCTTC.

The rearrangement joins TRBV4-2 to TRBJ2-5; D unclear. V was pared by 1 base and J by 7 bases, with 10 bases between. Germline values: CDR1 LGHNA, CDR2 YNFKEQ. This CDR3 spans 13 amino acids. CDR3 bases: TGTGCCAGCAGCCAAGCGCACGAATGGACCCAGTACTTC. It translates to CASSQAHEWTQYF.

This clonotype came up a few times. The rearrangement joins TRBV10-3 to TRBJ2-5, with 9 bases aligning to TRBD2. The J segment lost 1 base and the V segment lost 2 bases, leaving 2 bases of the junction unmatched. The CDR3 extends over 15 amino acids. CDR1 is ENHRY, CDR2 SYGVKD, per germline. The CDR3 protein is CAISELAGSQETQYF. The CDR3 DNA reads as TGTGCCATCAGTGAGCTAGCGGGATCCCAAGAGACCCAGTACTTC.

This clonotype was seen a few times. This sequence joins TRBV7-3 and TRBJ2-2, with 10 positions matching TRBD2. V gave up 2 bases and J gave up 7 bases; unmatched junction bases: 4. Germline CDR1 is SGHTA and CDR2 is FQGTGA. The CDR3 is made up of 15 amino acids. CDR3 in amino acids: CASSLPSSGSGELFF. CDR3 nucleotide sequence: TGTGCCAGCAGCTTACCATCTAGCGGGAGCGGGGAGCTGTTTTTT.

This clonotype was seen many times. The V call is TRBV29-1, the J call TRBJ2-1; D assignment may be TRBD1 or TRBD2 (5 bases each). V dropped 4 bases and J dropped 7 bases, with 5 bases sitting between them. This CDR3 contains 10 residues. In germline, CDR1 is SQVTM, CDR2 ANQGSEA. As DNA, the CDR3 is TGCAGCGTTGGGGGGAATGAGCAGTTCTTC. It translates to CSVGGNEQFF.

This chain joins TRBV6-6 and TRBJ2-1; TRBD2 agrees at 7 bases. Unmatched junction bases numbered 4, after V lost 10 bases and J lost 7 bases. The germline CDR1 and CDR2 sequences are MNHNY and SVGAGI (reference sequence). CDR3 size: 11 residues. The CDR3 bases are TGTGCCACCGGGCGGGGGAATGAGCAGTTCTTC. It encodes CATGRGNEQFF.

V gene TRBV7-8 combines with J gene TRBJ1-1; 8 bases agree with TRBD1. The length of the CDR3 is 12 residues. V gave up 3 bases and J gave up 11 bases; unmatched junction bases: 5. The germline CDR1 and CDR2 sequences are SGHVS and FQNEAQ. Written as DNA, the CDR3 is TGTGCCAGCAGCTTCGGACAGGGAGGGGCTTTCTTT. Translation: CASSFGQGGAFF.

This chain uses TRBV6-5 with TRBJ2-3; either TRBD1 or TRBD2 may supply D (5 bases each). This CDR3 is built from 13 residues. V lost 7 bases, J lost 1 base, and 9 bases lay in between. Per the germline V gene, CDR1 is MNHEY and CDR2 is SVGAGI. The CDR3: CASIGDGTDTQYF. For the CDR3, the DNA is TGTGCCAGCATCGGGGACGGCACAGATACGCAGTATTTT.

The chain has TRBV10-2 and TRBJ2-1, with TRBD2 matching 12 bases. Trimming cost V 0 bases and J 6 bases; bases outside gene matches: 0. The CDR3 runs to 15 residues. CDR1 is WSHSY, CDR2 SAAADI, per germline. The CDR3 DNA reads TGCGCCAGCAGTGAGTCGACTAGCGGGGGCAATGAGCAGTTCTTC. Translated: CASSESTSGGNEQFF.

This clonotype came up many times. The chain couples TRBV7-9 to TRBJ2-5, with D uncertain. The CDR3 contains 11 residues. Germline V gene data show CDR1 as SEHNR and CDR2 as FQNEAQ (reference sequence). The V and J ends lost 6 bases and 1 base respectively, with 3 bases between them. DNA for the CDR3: TGTGCCAGCAGTTTCCAAGAGACCCAGTACTTC. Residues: CASSFQETQYF.

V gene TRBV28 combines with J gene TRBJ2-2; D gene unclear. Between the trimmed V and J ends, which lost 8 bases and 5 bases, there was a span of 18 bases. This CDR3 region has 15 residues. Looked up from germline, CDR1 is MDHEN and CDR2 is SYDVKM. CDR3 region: CASLPSSGWTGELFF. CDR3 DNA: TGTGCCAGCCTCCCAAGCAGTGGTTGGACCGGGGAGCTGTTTTTT.

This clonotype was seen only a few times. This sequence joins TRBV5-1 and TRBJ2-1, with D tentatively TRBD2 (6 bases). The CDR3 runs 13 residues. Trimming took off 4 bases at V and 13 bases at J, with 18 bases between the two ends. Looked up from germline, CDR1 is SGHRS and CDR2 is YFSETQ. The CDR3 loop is CASSLGGASPQFF. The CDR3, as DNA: TGCGCCAGCAGCCTCGGAGGGGCTAGTCCCCAGTTCTTC.

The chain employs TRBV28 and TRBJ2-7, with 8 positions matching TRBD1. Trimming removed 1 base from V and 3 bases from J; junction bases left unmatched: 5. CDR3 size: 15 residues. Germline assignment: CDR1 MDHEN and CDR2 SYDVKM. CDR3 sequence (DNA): TGTGCCAGCAGTTTATCCGGGACAGGAATCTACGAGCAGTACTTC. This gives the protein CASSLSGTGIYEQYF.

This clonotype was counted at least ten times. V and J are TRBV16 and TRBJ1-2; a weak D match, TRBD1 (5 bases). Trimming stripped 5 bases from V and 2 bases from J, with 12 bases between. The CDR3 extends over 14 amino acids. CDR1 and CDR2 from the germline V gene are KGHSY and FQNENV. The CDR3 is CASSYGTVNYGYTF. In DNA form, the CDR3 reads TGTGCCAGCAGCTACGGGACCGTAAACTATGGCTACACCTTC.

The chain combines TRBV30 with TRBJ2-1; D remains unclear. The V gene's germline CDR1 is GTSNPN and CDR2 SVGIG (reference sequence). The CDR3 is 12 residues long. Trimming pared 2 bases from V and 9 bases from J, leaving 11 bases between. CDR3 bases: TGTGCCTGGAGTAAAGTGGCTAGTGAGCAGTTCTTC. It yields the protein CAWSKVASEQFF.

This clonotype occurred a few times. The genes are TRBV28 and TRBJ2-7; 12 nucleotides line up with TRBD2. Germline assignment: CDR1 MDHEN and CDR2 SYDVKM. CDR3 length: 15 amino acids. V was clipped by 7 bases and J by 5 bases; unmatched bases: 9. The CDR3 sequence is CASKRLAGVTHEQYF. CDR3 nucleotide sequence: TGTGCCAGCAAGCGACTAGCGGGAGTGACCCACGAGCAGTACTTC.

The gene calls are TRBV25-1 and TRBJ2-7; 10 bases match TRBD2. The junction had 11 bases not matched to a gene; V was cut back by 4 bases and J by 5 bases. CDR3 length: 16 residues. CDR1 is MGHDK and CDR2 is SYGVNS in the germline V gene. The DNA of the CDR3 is TGTGCCAGCAGTGCACTAGCGGGAAAAGGGGCGGACGAGCAGTACTTC. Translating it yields CASSALAGKGADEQYF.

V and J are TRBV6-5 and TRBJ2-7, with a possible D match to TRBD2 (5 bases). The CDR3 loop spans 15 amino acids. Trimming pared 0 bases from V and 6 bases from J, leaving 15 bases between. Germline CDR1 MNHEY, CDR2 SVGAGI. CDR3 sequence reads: CASSYSGIFSLEQYF. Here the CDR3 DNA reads TGTGCCAGCAGTTACTCCGGGATCTTCTCTCTCGAGCAGTACTTC.

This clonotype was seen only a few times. CDR3 sequence reads: CSARGTSDQETQYF. The CDR3 DNA reads TGCAGTGCTAGAGGGACTAGCGACCAAGAGACCCAGTACTTC. The chain is built from TRBV20-1 and TRBJ2-5, with 9 bases lining up with TRBD2. The V and J ends lost 1 base and 0 bases, in that order; junction bases with no gene match: 0. This CDR3 comprises 14 residues. CDR1 and CDR2 (germline): DFQATT, SNEGSKA (reference sequence).

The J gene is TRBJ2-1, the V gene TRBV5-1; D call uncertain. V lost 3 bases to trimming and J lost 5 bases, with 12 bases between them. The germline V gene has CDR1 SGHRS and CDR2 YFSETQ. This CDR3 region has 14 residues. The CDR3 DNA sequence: TGCGCCAGCAGCTCTGGCAGTTTGAACAATGAGCAGTTCTTC. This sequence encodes CASSSGSLNNEQFF.

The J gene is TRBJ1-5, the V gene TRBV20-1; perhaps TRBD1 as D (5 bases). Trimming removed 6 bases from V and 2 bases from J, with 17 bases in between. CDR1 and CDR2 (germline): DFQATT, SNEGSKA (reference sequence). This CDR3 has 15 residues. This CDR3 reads CSALKMGPRNQPQHF. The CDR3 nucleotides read TGCAGTGCCTTGAAAATGGGGCCGCGCAATCAGCCCCAGCATTTT.

CDR3 sequence reads: CASSSPLYNEQFF. DNA for the CDR3: TGTGCCAGCAGTTCGCCACTTTACAATGAGCAGTTCTTC. This chain uses TRBV28 with TRBJ2-1; no firm D call. The V gene lost 4 bases and the J gene lost 4 bases, with 8 bases spanning the gap. The germline V gene has CDR1 MDHEN and CDR2 SYDVKM. The CDR3 covers 13 residues.

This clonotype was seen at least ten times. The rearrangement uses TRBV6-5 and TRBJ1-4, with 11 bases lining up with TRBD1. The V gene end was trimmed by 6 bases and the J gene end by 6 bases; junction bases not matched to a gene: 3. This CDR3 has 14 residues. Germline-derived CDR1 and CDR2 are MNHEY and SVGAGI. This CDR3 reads CASRGQGVDEKLFF. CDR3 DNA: TGTGCCAGCAGGGGACAGGGGGTCGATGAAAAACTGTTTTTT.

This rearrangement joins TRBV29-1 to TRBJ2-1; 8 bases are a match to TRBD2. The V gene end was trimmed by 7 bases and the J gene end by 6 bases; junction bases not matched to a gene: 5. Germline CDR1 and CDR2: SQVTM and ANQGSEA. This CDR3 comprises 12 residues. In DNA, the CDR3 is TGCAGCGGGGGCGGACTAGCCAATGAGCAGTTCTTC. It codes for CSGGGLANEQFF.

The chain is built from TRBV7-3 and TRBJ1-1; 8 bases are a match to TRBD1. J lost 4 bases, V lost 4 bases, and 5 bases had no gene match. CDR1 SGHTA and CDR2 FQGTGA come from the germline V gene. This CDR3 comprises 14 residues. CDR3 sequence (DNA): TGTGCCAGCAGCTCTCAGGGGGCGAGCACTGAAGCTTTCTTT. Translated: CASSSQGASTEAFF.